This T cell receptor beta chain appears in the sequencing data of a study of high-grade serous ovarian cancer treatment subgroups. Study-level points and caveats: Clonal relatedness tracked neoantigen level, and by trend copy number and mutation load.

Profiling relied on immunoSEQ multiplex PCR, and the TCRdb table lists in-frame clones only, not all of them. The repertoire consists of thousands of clones, with about three quarters occurring once and the leading ten covering 5% to 7.5%. To note about this clone: Its antigen is not known.

Trimming pared 5 bases from V and 3 bases from J, leaving 11 bases between. Germline CDR1 and CDR2: SGHAT and FQNNGV. The CDR3 spans 14 residues. Tumor tissue was taken before any definitive surgery or chemotherapy was given. The chain carries TRBV11-2 and TRBJ1-5; D ambiguous. Sequenced input: tumor tissue. This sequence was found in a human donor with high-grade serous ovarian cancer. CDR3 nucleotides: TGTGCCAGCAGCCTGCGCGGATTCAATCAGCCCCAGCATTTT. This sequence encodes CASSLRGFNQPQHF.